This T cell receptor (beta chain) was recorded in a study of technical replicates of blood from a handful of donors. Assay used: immunoSEQ multiplex PCR; TCRdb lists only in-frame clones, some missing. The table includes 79,000 or so clones, 95% to 98% detected once. This CDR3 comprises 15 residues. Trimming stripped 5 bases from V and 0 bases from J, with 11 bases between. In germline, CDR1 is MNHEY, CDR2 SVGAGI. The sequence came from a human donor in good health. Sequenced input: T cells isolated from PBMCs. The V and J genes are TRBV6-5 and TRBJ2-1, with D tentatively TRBD1 (5 bases). The CDR3 reads CASSQDRYSYNEQFF. DNA for the CDR3: TGTGCCAGCAGTCAAGACAGATACTCCTACAATGAGCAGTTCTTC.